This entry is about one TCR beta chain. Its specificity is not known. Although they were nominally healthy when sampled, donors likely had unrecorded immune exposures. This record comes from a study of cytomegalovirus exposure and HLA in healthy donors. Findings of the study overall: Later, an analysis found that common viral pathogens appeared to be linked with several of the most significant clusters. HLA-A and HLA-B allele assignments for most subjects were reportedly predicted accurately using TCR beta sequences.

PCR involved 60 Vbeta and 13 Jbeta primers. Using immunoSEQ multiplex PCR, the repertoire was profiled, and TCRdb retains in-frame clones only, with some absent. Here the sample spans 150,000 to 200,000 clones, approximately 72% being singletons. This CDR3 has 16 amino acids. V was pared by 3 bases and J by 3 bases, with 6 bases of the junction left unmatched. CDR1 and CDR2 from the germline V gene are SGDLS and YYNGEE. This clonotype originated in a female donor in good health and CMV-seronegative. The J gene is TRBJ2-2, the V gene TRBV9; 9 positions agree with TRBD1. Sequenced: PBMCs. CDR3 region: CASSDMTGGDTGELFF. The CDR3 DNA is TGTGCCAGCAGCGATATGACAGGGGGGGACACCGGGGAGCTGTTTTTT.